These 10 T cell receptor beta chains came from one sample sequenced in a study of early T cells in non-severe SARS-CoV-2 infection. TCRdb ran MiXCR on the 5' RACE reads and lists one entry per CDR3 protein. The data show tens of thousands of distinct CDR3 sequences, about 10% seen once. The sequenced sample was whole blood. The source of these receptors is an adult who was a healthcare worker with PCR-confirmed SARS-CoV-2 infection or an uninfected control (not recorded which).

V gene TRBV2 combines with J gene TRBJ1-6; 10 bases are a match to TRBD1. The CDR3 sequence is 13 residues long. Trimming removed 8 bases from V and 10 bases from J; junction bases left unmatched: 5. Germline values: CDR1 SNHLY, CDR2 FYNNEI. The CDR3 here is CASGDRGDSPLHF. CDR3 coding DNA: TGTGCCAGCGGGGACAGGGGCGACTCACCCCTCCACTTT.

The table lists this clonotype with a few counts. This chain uses TRBV5-4 with TRBJ2-4, with TRBD1 matching 10 bases. V was clipped by 0 bases and J by 10 bases; unmatched bases: 4. CDR3 length: 14 amino acids. From germline, CDR1 is SGHNT and CDR2 YYREEE (reference sequence). CDR3 DNA sequence: TGTGCCAGCAGCTTGGCCCGACAGGGGGCGATTCAGTACTTC. It encodes CASSLARQGAIQYF.

Ten or more counts support this clonotype. The chain recombines TRBV5-8 with TRBJ2-4; TRBD2 agrees at 7 bases. Germline V CDR1 and CDR2: SGHTS, YDEGEE. V trimming: 4 bases; J trimming: 15 bases; junction bases outside the gene matches: 10. The CDR3 spans 12 residues. The CDR3 nucleotides are TGTGCCAGCAGCCACCCCCTCAGGGAGGGGTACTTC. It codes for CASSHPLREGYF.

This clonotype was recorded at least ten times. This chain joins TRBV4-1 and TRBJ2-2; D is undetermined. Trimming shortened V by 6 bases and J by 5 bases, and 13 bases separated the two germline ends. The germline CDR1 and CDR2 sequences are MGHRA and YSYEKL. The CDR3 runs to 14 residues. The CDR3 bases are TGCGCCAGCAGACCAGAGTTAGGAACCGGGGAGCTGTTTTTT. This encodes CASRPELGTGELFF.

This clonotype was seen a few times. The chain recombines TRBV4-2 with TRBJ2-7; D is undetermined. CDR3 size: 18 residues. The germline V gene encodes CDR1 LGHNA and CDR2 YNFKEQ. V lost 0 bases and J 3 bases, leaving 21 bases between the germline ends. The CDR3 sequence is CASSQDLVLGSANYEQYF. CDR3 sequence (DNA): TGTGCCAGCAGCCAAGATTTGGTCTTAGGCAGTGCGAACTACGAGCAGTACTTC.

The genes are TRBV12-3 or TRBV12-4 and TRBJ1-2; D unclear. The CDR3 totals 13 residues. With 3 bases removed from V and 3 bases from J, the gap between germline ends came to 8 bases. The DNA of the CDR3 is TGTGCCAGCAGTTTTAAGGGTGACTATGGCTACACCTTC. Translated: CASSFKGDYGYTF.

The DNA of the CDR3 is TGTGCCAGCAGCCTGACAGGGGGCACTGAAGCTTTCTTT. It translates to CASSLTGGTEAFF. The chain recombines TRBV6-2 or TRBV6-3 with TRBJ1-1, with 9 positions matching TRBD1. CDR3 length equals 13 residues. The junction had 3 bases not matched to a gene; V was cut back by 6 bases and J by 4 bases. The germline V gene encodes CDR1 MNHEY and CDR2 SVGEGT.

This clonotype was seen at least ten times. The rearrangement uses TRBV20-1 and TRBJ2-5; D may be TRBD1 or TRBD2 (5 bases each). Germline lookup yields CDR1 DFQATT and CDR2 SNEGSKA (reference sequence). V was clipped by 6 bases and J by 5 bases, with 19 bases between them. The CDR3 is made up of 14 amino acids. The CDR3 reads CSAGPLGIGETQYF. The CDR3 coding sequence is TGCAGTGCGGGACCCTTGGGGATTGGGGAGACCCAGTACTTC.

The chain has TRBV5-4 and TRBJ2-5; 13 bases match TRBD2. V lost 2 bases, J lost 4 bases, and 5 bases stayed unmatched. Per the germline V gene, CDR1 is SGHNT and CDR2 is YYREEE (reference sequence). CDR3 length: 16 residues. The CDR3 DNA sequence: TGTGCCAGCAGCTTACTAGCGGGAGGGCCGGTAGAGACCCAGTACTTC. It translates to CASSLLAGGPVETQYF.

This clonotype was observed many times. The chain combines TRBV30 with TRBJ2-5, with 7 nucleotides matching TRBD1. The CDR3 totals 14 residues. With V trimmed by 3 bases and J by 1 base, 5 bases remained unmatched. Germline CDR1 is GTSNPN and CDR2 is SVGIG (reference sequence). In DNA form, the CDR3 reads TGTGCCTGGAGGGTCCGGGACAGCCAAGAGACCCAGTACTTC. Protein sequence: CAWRVRDSQETQYF.